Shown below are 25 T cell receptor beta chains from a single sample sequenced in a study of control samples from healthy donors and cancer patients. Here immunoSEQ multiplex PCR was the method, and the copy in TCRdb shows in-frame clones only, minus some. The sample consists of about 200,000 clones, about nine tenths of them appearing once. What was sequenced was blood. The receptors were sampled from a man aged 25-40 years in good health.

V gene TRBV7-2 combines with J gene TRBJ2-3; 11 bases map to TRBD2. The germline V gene encodes CDR1 SGHTA and CDR2 FQGNSA. The CDR3 contains 16 residues. J gave up 1 base and V 2 bases, and 2 bases lay outside the gene matches. The CDR3 sequence: CASSLQGLAGTDTQYF. Here the CDR3 DNA reads TGTGCCAGCAGCTTACAGGGACTAGCGGGCACAGATACGCAGTATTTT.

The rearrangement joins TRBV10-3 to TRBJ1-2; D uncertain. Germline CDR1 is ENHRY and CDR2 is SYGVKD. The CDR3 runs to 16 residues. The V and J ends lost 0 bases and 4 bases respectively, with 15 bases between them. The CDR3 DNA follows: TGTGCCATCAGTGAGTCGACCGCGGACTTGCTCTATGGCTACACCTTC. Translating it yields CAISESTADLLYGYTF.

The J gene is TRBJ2-3, the V gene TRBV2, with 10 nucleotides matching TRBD2. This CDR3 spans 15 amino acids. V was pared by 5 bases and J by 3 bases, with 5 bases of the junction left unmatched. CDR1 and CDR2 (germline): SNHLY, FYNNEI. Here the CDR3 reads CASSLIAGGTDTQYF. The CDR3 nucleotides read TGTGCCAGCAGTCTAATAGCGGGGGGAACAGATACGCAGTATTTT.

This clone showed up just once. The chain combines TRBV3-1 (or the pseudogene TRBV3-2) with TRBJ1-1; perhaps TRBD1 as D (6 bases). The CDR3 is 14 residues long. Per the germline V gene, CDR1 is LGHDT and CDR2 is YNNKEL (reference sequence). V was cut by 4 bases and J by 1 base, with 10 bases left in between. CDR3 sequence reads: CASSRRGANTEAFF. The CDR3 bases are TGTGCCAGCAGCCGTCGGGGGGCGAACACTGAAGCTTTCTTT.

The chain links TRBV5-1 to TRBJ2-1, with 12 bases lining up with TRBD2. CDR1 and CDR2 from the germline V gene are SGHRS and YFSETQ. V was clipped by 4 bases and J by 2 bases; unmatched bases: 10. This CDR3 is 18 amino acids long. CDR3 amino acids: CASSHTSGGRSPYNEQFF. In DNA, the CDR3 is TGCGCCAGCAGCCATACTAGCGGGGGGCGTTCTCCCTACAATGAGCAGTTCTTC.

The rearrangement uses TRBV11-2 and TRBJ1-2; D is possibly TRBD1 (5 bases). Trimming took off 5 bases at V and 5 bases at J, with 18 bases between the two ends. The CDR3 is made up of 15 amino acids. CDR1 is SGHAT, CDR2 FQNNGV, per germline. CDR3: CASSPSPLGGYGYTF. In nucleotides, the CDR3 is TGTGCCAGCAGCCCCTCGCCATTGGGGGGGTATGGCTACACCTTC.

This chain connects TRBV3-1 (or the pseudogene TRBV3-2) to TRBJ2-3; 14 bases match TRBD2. CDR1 and CDR2 (germline): LGHDT, YNNKEL (reference sequence). There are 18 residues in the CDR3. V dropped 0 bases and J dropped 2; count of bases not matched to a gene: 4. The CDR3 sequence is CASSQEGLAGGYTDTQYF. The CDR3 DNA follows: TGTGCCAGCAGCCAAGAAGGACTAGCGGGGGGTTACACAGATACGCAGTATTTT.

The chain's CDR3 is CASTGQNNYGYTF. The CDR3 bases are TGTGCCAGCACGGGACAAAACAACTATGGCTACACCTTC. This chain links TRBV9 with TRBJ1-2; tentative D call: TRBD1 (6 bases). This CDR3 has 13 residues. Germline assignment: CDR1 SGDLS and CDR2 YYNGEE. V was cut by 6 bases and J by 2 bases, with 11 bases left in between.

The rearrangement uses TRBV27 and TRBJ2-1; 7 bases agree with TRBD1. Germline CDR1 and CDR2: MNHEY and SMNVEV (reference sequence). This CDR3 contains 14 residues. The ends lost 8 bases at V and 8 bases at J; junction bases unmatched: 12. The CDR3 DNA follows: TGTGCCAGCGCTTCCGGGACAGCTTCGCATGAGCAGTTCTTC. This encodes CASASGTASHEQFF.

This clone was observed once. The chain employs TRBV5-1 and TRBJ2-3, with D hard to call. The CDR3 extends over 14 amino acids. Per the germline V gene, CDR1 is SGHRS and CDR2 is YFSETQ. Trimming left V 4 bases short and J 1 base short, with 10 bases between. The CDR3, as DNA: TGCGCCAGCAGCCCTTACTTCCGCACAGATACGCAGTATTTT. This codes for CASSPYFRTDTQYF.

The chain joins TRBV6-5 to TRBJ1-5, with 8 bases aligning to TRBD1. The CDR3 covers 15 residues. Germline CDR1 and CDR2: MNHEY and SVGAGI. Trimming removed 2 bases from V and 1 base from J; junction bases left unmatched: 1. CDR3 sequence: CASSYDRGSNQPQHF. The CDR3 DNA is TGTGCCAGCAGTTACGACAGGGGCAGCAATCAGCCCCAGCATTTT.

CDR3 DNA: TGTGCCAGCACCTATGACAGGGATTACGAGCAGTACTTC. This sequence encodes CASTYDRDYEQYF. This rearrangement joins TRBV6-5 to TRBJ2-7; 7 bases match TRBD1. After removal of 7 bases from V and 4 bases from J, the junction contained 7 bases not matched to a gene. Germline-derived CDR1 and CDR2 are MNHEY and SVGAGI. This CDR3 has 13 amino acids.

The V gene is TRBV5-5, the J gene TRBJ1-4, with 9 bases aligning to TRBD1. There are 17 residues in the CDR3. The V segment lost 0 bases and the J segment 3 bases; nucleotides outside the gene matches: 6. Germline loops: CDR1 SGHKS, CDR2 YYEKEE (reference sequence). CDR3 loop: CASSLATGGLANEKLFF. In DNA, the CDR3 is TGTGCCAGCAGCTTGGCGACAGGGGGGCTTGCTAATGAAAAACTGTTTTTT.

The chain links TRBV6-2 or TRBV6-3 to TRBJ1-2; no definite D call. The CDR3 extends over 16 amino acids. Deletions cut 4 bases from V and 6 bases from J, with 21 bases between. Looked up from germline, CDR1 is MNHEY and CDR2 is SVGEGT. The CDR3 sequence: CASSSLSDGMGDGYTF. In DNA form, the CDR3 reads TGTGCCAGCAGTTCCCTCTCGGACGGGATGGGAGATGGCTACACCTTC.

The CDR3: CAWRGGYYGYTF. The CDR3 nucleotides read TGTGCCTGGAGGGGAGGGTACTATGGCTACACCTTC. V and J are TRBV30 and TRBJ1-2, with D hard to call. The CDR3 totals 12 residues. Germline CDR1 reads GTSNPN; CDR2 reads SVGIG (reference sequence). Trimming took 3 bases from V and 3 from J, leaving 8 bases between them.

This clone was found once. The V call is TRBV5-5, the J call TRBJ1-2, with D unresolved. Trimming took 3 bases from V and 10 from J, leaving 16 bases between them. The CDR3 loop spans 13 amino acids. Germline lookup yields CDR1 SGHKS and CDR2 YYEKEE (reference sequence). The CDR3: CASSSGGGTYYTF. In nucleotides, the CDR3 is TGTGCCAGCAGCTCGGGAGGCGGAACATACTACACCTTC.

This chain uses TRBV23-1 with TRBJ1-1, with 10 bases that match TRBD1. TRBV23-1 is reported as an ORF; its role is uncertain. There are 16 residues in the CDR3. Unmatched junction bases numbered 10, after V lost 4 bases and J lost 5 bases. The CDR3 bases are TGCGCCAGCAGTCCCTTGACAGGGGGCATAAGGACTGAAGCTTTCTTT. This encodes CASSPLTGGIRTEAFF.

The chain links TRBV12-3 or TRBV12-4 to TRBJ1-5; D is unresolved. The V gene lost 5 bases and the J gene lost 7 bases, with 12 bases spanning the gap. The CDR3 is 13 amino acids. CDR3 DNA sequence: TGTGCCAGCAGTAAAGGGAGTGACCAGCCCCAGCATTTT. Encoded protein: CASSKGSDQPQHF.

The chain joins TRBV28 to TRBJ2-7; D not certain. CDR1 and CDR2 (germline): MDHEN, SYDVKM. The V and J ends lost 2 bases and 1 base respectively, with 6 bases between them. CDR3 size: 13 residues. CDR3 amino acids: CASSLQVSYEQYF. In DNA, the CDR3 is TGTGCCAGCAGTTTACAGGTTTCCTACGAGCAGTACTTC.

The sample holds one count of this clone. The V call is TRBV11-1, the J call TRBJ2-7, with TRBD1 as a possible D gene (6 bases). Germline CDR1 is SGHAT and CDR2 is FQDESV (reference sequence). Trimming shortened V by 1 base and J by 6 bases, and 10 bases separated the two germline ends. The CDR3 is 13 amino acids. The CDR3 sequence is CASSLGSGVEQYF. The DNA for the CDR3 is TGTGCCAGCAGCTTAGGGTCAGGGGTCGAGCAGTACTTC.

The J gene is TRBJ1-5, the V gene TRBV6-5, with a tentative D call TRBD1 (6 bases). In germline, CDR1 is MNHEY, CDR2 SVGAGI. CDR3 length equals 15 residues. Trimming took 6 bases from V and 5 from J, leaving 17 bases between them. DNA of the CDR3: TGTGCCAGCAGACAGGGAGGCTCTAACCATCAGCCCCAGCATTTT. Protein: CASRQGGSNHQPQHF.

V usage is TRBV7-9 and J usage is TRBJ1-1; D ambiguous. CDR3 size: 11 residues. Trimming took 3 bases from V and 7 from J, leaving 6 bases between them. The germline gives CDR1 SEHNR, CDR2 FQNEAQ (reference sequence). The CDR3 coding sequence is TGTGCCAGCAGCTTTGTAGGTGAAGCTTTCTTT. This translates into CASSFVGEAFF.

This clone was found once. This chain uses TRBV3-1 (or the pseudogene TRBV3-2) with TRBJ1-1; no reliable D call. CDR1 is LGHDT, CDR2 YNNKEL, per germline (reference sequence). Trimming shortened V by 4 bases and J by 1 base, and 19 bases separated the two germline ends. This CDR3 contains 17 residues. The CDR3 sequence is CASSRTGSTFKNTEAFF. CDR3 coding DNA: TGTGCCAGCAGCCGCACGGGGTCTACATTTAAGAACACTGAAGCTTTCTTT.

The CDR3 reads CASSPPGSYEQYF. The CDR3 DNA follows: TGTGCCAGCAGCCCTCCCGGAAGCTACGAGCAGTACTTC. The chain joins TRBV14 to TRBJ2-7; D not resolved. This CDR3 is built from 13 residues. V was shortened by 4 bases and J by 3 bases, with 10 bases between the two germline ends. Germline CDR1 and CDR2: SGHDN and FVKESK. Complete variable domain (other parts from reference TRBV14 and TRBJ2-7): EAGVTQFPSHSVIEKGQTVTLRCDPISGHDNLYWYRRVMGKEIKFLLHFVKESKQDESGMPNNRFLAERTGGTYSTLKVQPAELEDSGVYFCASSPPGSYEQYFGPGTRLTVT.

The gene calls are TRBV27 and TRBJ2-3, with 9 nucleotides matching TRBD2. Unmatched junction bases numbered 8, after V lost 5 bases and J lost 2 bases. The germline gives CDR1 MNHEY, CDR2 SMNVEV (reference sequence). CDR3 length: 16 amino acids. The CDR3 region has the DNA TGTGCCAGCAGTGACATAGCGGGGGCCCTCACAGATACGCAGTATTTT. It codes for CASSDIAGALTDTQYF.